This T cell receptor (beta chain) appears in the sequencing data of a study of blood T cell repertoires in COVID-19. The overall study: Samples came from the United States, Italy and Spain, spanning acute and convalescent COVID-19. PBMCs, B-cell-depleted T cells, or T cells provided the cDNA or gDNA that made up the material.

CDR1 is SGHTS, CDR2 YDEGEE, per germline. The CDR3 runs 15 residues. The V and J ends lost 4 bases and 6 bases, in that order; junction bases with no gene match: 10. Authors' data handling: Counts of nucleated cells, estimated from reference gene primer amplification, were obtained. Sequencing was performed with immunoSEQ multiplex PCR; in TCRdb, only in-frame clones are kept and a portion is missing. V and J calls and clone size are copied from that table; D and trimming were computed from the DNA. Of roughly 16,000 clones listed, 70% to 90% are singletons. This TCR was sampled from a human donor in a cohort sampled during active COVID-19. The J gene is TRBJ2-5, the V gene TRBV5-8; TRBD1 aligns across 9 bases. Specimen: peripheral blood. Here the CDR3 reads CASSVRDRDDKTQYF. The DNA for the CDR3 is TGTGCCAGCAGCGTCCGGGACAGGGATGATAAGACCCAGTACTTC.